This T cell receptor beta chain was captured by sequencing in a study of cytomegalovirus exposure and HLA in healthy donors. As for the study in general: Drawn from HLA-typed donors, approximately 85 million unique TCRs were held in an early data release.

Amplification used 60 Vbeta primers and 13 Jbeta primers. Method: immunoSEQ multiplex PCR; TCRdb's copy keeps in-frame clones and lacks some. The data hold about 190,000 clones, with about 85% observed a single time. Study-wide results and limits: Investigators reported under 200 TCR beta chains as tied to cytomegalovirus. The analysis excluded some indistinguishable V segments, including TRBV6-2 and TRBV6-3.

Germline values: CDR1 SGHTA, CDR2 FQGNSA. This CDR3 is 17 amino acids long. V was pared by 5 bases and J by 2 bases, with 7 bases of the junction left unmatched. With regard to this clone: Its antigen is unknown.

Sample: PBMCs. The sequence was obtained from a man between 45 and 60 years old in good health and CMV-seronegative. This chain uses TRBV7-2 with TRBJ2-3, with 13 bases that match TRBD2. CDR3 bases: TGTGCCAGCAGCCCACGGGGACTAGCGGGACCCACAGATACGCAGTATTTT. Translated: CASSPRGLAGPTDTQYF.